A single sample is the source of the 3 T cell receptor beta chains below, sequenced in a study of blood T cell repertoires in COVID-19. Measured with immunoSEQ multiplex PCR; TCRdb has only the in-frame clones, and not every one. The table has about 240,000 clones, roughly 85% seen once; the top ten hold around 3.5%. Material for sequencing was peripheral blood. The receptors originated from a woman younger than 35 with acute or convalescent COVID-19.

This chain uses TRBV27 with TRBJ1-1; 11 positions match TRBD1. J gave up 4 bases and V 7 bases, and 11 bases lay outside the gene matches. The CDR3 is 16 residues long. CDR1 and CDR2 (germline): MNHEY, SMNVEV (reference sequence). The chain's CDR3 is CASTTDRGQRGTEAFF. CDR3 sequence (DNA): TGTGCCAGCACCACGGACAGGGGGCAAAGAGGCACTGAAGCTTTCTTT.

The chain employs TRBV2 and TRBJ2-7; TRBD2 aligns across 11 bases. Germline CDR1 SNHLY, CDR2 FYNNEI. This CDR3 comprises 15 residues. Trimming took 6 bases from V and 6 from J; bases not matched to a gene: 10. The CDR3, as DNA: TGTGCCAGCAGGGGGACTAGCGGTGGGCCTCTCGAGCAGTACTTC. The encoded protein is CASRGTSGGPLEQYF.

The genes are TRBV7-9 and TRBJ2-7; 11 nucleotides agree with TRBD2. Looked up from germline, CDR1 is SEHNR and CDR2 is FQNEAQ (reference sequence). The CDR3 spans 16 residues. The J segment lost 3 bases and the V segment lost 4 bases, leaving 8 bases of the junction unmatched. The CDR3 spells CASSSYPGTSGYEQYF. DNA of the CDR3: TGTGCCAGCAGCTCCTACCCCGGGACTAGCGGCTACGAGCAGTACTTC.